This TCR beta chain was captured by sequencing in a study of blood T cell repertoires in COVID-19. Across the whole study: PBMCs, B-cell-depleted T cells, or T cells were the source of the cDNA or gDNA that made up the material.

In the source study's methods: Amplification of reference gene primers provided the estimated nucleated cell counts. Using immunoSEQ multiplex PCR, the repertoire was profiled, and TCRdb retains in-frame clones only, with some absent. V and J calls and clone size are given by that table; D and trimming were obtained from the DNA. The sample lists approximately 240,000 clones, about 90% seen once, with 1.5% to 2% in the top ten. Germline V gene lookup returns CDR1 MNHEY and CDR2 SMNVEV (reference sequence). This CDR3 is built from 14 residues. With 6 bases removed from V and 6 bases from J, the gap between germline ends came to 17 bases.

The material sequenced was PBMCs or T cells enriched from blood (not recorded which). This receptor was taken from a woman younger than 35 who had recovered from COVID-19. The chain uses TRBV27 and TRBJ1-2, with a possible D match to TRBD1 (5 bases). The CDR3 DNA reads TGTGCCAGCAGAATCTTCGGGGGAAGGGATGGCTACACCTTC. Translation gives CASRIFGGRDGYTF.